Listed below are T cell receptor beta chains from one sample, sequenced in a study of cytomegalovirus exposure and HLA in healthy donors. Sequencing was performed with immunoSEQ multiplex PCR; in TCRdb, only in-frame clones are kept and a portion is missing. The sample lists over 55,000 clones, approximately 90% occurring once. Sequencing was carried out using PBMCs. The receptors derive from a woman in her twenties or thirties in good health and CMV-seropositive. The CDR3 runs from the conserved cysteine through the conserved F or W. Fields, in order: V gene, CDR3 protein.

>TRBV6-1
CASSDWTSMSFNEQFF
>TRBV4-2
CASSPPSGSIDEQYF
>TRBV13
CASSLGFGSQPQHF
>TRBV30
CAWREGLSGNTIYF
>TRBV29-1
CSVMRTSGWTGELFF
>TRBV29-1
CSVEDGQDSGNTIYF
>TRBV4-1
CASRLIGRDSNYGYTF
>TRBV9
CASSPRRDSSYEQYF
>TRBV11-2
CASSLALGAGRYNEQFF
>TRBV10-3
CAISELIAGPYEQYF
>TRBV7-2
CASSRGVGGSYEQYF
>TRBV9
CASSVDGLATDTQYF
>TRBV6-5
CASSPTDIIGNTIYF
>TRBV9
CASSVGNSLRTDTQYF
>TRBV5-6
CASSLALGTGGPGTQYF
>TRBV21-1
CASTISVANSYEQYF
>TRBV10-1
CASSPELTGGTEQFF
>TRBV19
CASCPWREGRGELFF
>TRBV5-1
CASSLGSSGLTDTQYF
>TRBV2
CASSELPRSEQFF
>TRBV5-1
CASSTEGRGGYTF
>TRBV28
CASSLSTGSHGYTF
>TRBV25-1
CASSIQAGLTDTQYF
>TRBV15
CATSEGLARNEQFF
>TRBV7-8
CASSHPPGLVPYNEQFF
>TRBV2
CASSRGGLNTEAFF
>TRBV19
CASRPTSGRARSGELFF
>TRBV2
CASSRGQGAYGAEQYF
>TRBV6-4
CASSPQGIDTEAFF
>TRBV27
CASSLSGRGPPTSYNEQFF
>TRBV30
CAWGRGGGADTQYF
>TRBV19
CASSPRTGGHQPQHF
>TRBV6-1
CASFHINKAFF
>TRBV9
CASSIGASNYGYTF
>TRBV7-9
CASSLTPRVVTEKLFF
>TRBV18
CASSLMGLAGGLSSYNEQFF
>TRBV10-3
CAISEREVLYEQYF
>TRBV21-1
CASSSGLAGGSYQETQYF
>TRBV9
CASSVAETSAPRF
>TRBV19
CASSAGLNTEAFF
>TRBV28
CASSLAGVSEQYF
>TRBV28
CASSSQGATNEKLFF
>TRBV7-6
CASSFGGRLTGELFF
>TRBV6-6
CASSSPLAGGEQFF
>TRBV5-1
CASSLDQGGYEQYF
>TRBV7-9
CASSLTGEQFF
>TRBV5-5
CASSLALGAYEQYF
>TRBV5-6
CASSLIGKDGQFF
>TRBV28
CASSFFVEQYF
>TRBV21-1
CASSKVQLLYEQYF
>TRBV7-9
CASSPWTGKAKNIQYF
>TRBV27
CASSPSTGTEAFF
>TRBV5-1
CASSLVGDSYNEQFF
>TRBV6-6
CATPGGVYGYTF
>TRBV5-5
CASSLSSGSAYEQFF
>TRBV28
CASTQSGVGYTF
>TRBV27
CASSTRGQGSPDTQYF